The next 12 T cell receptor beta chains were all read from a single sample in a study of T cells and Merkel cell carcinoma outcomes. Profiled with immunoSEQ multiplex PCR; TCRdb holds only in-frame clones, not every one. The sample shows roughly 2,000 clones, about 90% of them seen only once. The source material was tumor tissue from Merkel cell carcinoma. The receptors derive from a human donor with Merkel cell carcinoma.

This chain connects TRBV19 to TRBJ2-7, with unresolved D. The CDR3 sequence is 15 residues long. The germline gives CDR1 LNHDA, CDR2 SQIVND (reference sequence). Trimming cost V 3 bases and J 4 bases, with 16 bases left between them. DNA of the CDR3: TGTGCCAGTAGTATGCGACCGTCGAGCTTTTACGAGCAGTACTTC. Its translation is CASSMRPSSFYEQYF.

The CDR3 nucleotides are TGTGCCAGCAGTTTATTGGGGGATAAAGCTTTCTTT. It specifies CASSLLGDKAFF. The chain links TRBV27 to TRBJ1-1; tentative D call: TRBD1 (5 bases). Germline CDR1 and CDR2: MNHEY and SMNVEV (reference sequence). The CDR3 has 12 amino acids. Trimming took off 1 base at V and 9 bases at J, with 9 bases between the two ends.

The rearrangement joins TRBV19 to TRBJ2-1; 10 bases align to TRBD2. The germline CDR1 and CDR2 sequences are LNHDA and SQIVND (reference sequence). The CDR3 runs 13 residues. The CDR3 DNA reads TGTGCTAGCGGGAGGACCTCCTACAATGAGCAGTTCTTC. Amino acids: CASGRTSYNEQFF.

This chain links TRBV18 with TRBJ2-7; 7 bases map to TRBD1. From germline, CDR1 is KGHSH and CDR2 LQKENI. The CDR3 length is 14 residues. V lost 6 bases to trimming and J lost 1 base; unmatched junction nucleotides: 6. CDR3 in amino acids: CASSLDRASYEQYF. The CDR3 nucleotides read TGTGCCAGCTCCCTCGACAGGGCTTCCTACGAGCAGTACTTC.

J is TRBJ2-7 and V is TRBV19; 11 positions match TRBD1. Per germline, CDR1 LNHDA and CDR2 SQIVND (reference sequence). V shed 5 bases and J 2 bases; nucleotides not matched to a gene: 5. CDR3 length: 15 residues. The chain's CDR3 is CASSPGTGGTYEQYF. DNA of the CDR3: TGTGCCAGTAGTCCCGGGACAGGGGGGACCTACGAGCAGTACTTC.

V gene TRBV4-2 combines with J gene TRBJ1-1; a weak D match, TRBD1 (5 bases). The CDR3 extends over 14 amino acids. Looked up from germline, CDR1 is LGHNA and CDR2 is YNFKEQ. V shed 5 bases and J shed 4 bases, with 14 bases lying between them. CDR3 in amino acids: CASSRGRWVTEAFF. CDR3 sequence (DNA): TGTGCCAGCAGCAGGGGCCGATGGGTCACTGAAGCTTTCTTT.

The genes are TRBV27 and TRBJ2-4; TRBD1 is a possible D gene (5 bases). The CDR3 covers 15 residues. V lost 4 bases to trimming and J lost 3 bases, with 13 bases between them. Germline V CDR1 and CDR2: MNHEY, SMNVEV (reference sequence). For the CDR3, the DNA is TGTGCCAGCAGTTCGATAGGGGTGATCAAAAACATTCAGTACTTC. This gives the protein CASSSIGVIKNIQYF.

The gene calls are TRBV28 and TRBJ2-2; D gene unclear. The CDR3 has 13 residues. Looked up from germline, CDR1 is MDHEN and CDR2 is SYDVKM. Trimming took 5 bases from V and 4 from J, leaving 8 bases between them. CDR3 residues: CASSPRGTGELFF. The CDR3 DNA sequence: TGTGCCAGCAGTCCACGAGGCACCGGGGAGCTGTTTTTT. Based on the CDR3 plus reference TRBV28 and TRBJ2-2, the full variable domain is DVKVTQSSRYLVKRTGEKVFLECVQDMDHENMFWYRQDPGLGLRLIYFSYDVKMKEKGDIPEGYSVSREKKERFSLILESASTNQTSMYLCASSPRGTGELFFGEGSRLTVL.

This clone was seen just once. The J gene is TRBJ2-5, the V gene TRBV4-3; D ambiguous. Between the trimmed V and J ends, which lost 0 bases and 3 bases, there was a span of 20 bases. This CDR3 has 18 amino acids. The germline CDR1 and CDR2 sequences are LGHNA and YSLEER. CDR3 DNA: TGCGCCAGCAGCCAAGACTGGTTAACATCGAGTATGGAAGAGACCCAGTACTTC. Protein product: CASSQDWLTSSMEETQYF.

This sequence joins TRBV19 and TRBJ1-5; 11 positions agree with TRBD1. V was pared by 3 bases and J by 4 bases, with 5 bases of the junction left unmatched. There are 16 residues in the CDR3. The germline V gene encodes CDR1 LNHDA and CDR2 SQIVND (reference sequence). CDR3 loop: CASSIWTGGRNQPQHF. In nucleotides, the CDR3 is TGTGCCAGTAGTATTTGGACAGGGGGCAGGAATCAGCCCCAGCATTTT.

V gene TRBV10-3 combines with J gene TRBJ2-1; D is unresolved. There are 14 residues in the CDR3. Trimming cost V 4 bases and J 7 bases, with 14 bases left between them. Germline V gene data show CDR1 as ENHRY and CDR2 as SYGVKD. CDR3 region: CAISGGGDLNEQFF. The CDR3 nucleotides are TGTGCCATCAGTGGTGGCGGAGACCTAAATGAGCAGTTCTTC.

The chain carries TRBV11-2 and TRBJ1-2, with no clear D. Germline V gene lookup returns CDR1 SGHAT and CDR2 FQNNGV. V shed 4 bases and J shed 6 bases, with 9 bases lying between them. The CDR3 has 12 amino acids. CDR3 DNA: TGTGCCAGCAGCTCATCAGAGCATGGCTACACCTTC. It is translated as CASSSSEHGYTF.